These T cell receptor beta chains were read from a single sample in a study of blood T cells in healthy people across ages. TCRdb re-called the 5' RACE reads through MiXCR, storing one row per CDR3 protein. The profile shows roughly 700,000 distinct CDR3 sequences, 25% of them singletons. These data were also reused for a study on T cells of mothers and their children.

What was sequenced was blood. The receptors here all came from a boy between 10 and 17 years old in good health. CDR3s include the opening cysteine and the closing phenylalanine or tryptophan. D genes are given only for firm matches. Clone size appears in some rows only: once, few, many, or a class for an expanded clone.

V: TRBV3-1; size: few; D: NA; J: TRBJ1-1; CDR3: CASSQVGSSAEAFF; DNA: TGTGCCAGCAGCCAAGTGGGGAGCAGCGCTGAAGCTTTCTTT
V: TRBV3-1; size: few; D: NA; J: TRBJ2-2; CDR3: CANSLHGVTGELFF; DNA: TGTGCCAACAGCCTCCATGGGGTAACCGGGGAGCTGTTTTTT
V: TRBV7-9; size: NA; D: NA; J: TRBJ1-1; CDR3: CASSLGRVTEAFF; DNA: TGTGCCAGCAGCTTAGGGCGGGTGACTGAAGCTTTCTTT
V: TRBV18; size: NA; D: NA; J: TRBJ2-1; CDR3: CASSRRIDYNEQFF; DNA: TGTGCCAGCTCACGTCGCATTGACTACAATGAGCAGTTCTTC
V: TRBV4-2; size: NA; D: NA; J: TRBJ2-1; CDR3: CASSPLGGLSWNEQFF; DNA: TGTGCCAGCAGCCCGCTAGGGGGGCTTTCATGGAATGAGCAGTTCTTC
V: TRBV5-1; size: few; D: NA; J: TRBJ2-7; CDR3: CASRSSQGYEQYF; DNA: TGCGCCAGTCGCTCATCACAGGGATACGAGCAGTACTTC
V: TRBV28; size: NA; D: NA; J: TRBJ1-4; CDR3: CASTHPPGASNEKLFF; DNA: TGTGCCAGCACTCATCCCCCAGGGGCATCTAATGAAAAACTGTTTTTT
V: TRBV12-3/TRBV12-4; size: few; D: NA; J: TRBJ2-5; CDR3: CASRIRQEIKETQYF; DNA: TGTGCCAGCAGGATAAGACAGGAGATTAAAGAGACCCAGTACTTC
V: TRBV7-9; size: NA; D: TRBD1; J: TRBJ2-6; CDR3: CASSLGTDWSGANVLTF; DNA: TGTGCCAGCAGCTTGGGGACAGATTGGTCCGGGGCCAACGTCCTGACTTTC
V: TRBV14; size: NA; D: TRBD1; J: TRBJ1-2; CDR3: CASSPGTGWGYTF; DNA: TGTGCCAGCAGCCCCGGGACAGGATGGGGCTACACCTTC
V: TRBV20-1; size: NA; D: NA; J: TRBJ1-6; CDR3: CSVRGVSDSPLHF; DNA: TGCAGTGTCCGAGGGGTTTCTGATTCACCCCTCCACTTT
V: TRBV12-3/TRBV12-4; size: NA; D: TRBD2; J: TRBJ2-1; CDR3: CASSSELAINEQFF; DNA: TGTGCCAGCAGTTCAGAACTAGCGATCAATGAGCAGTTCTTC
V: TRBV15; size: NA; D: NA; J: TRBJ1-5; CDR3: CATSTRSSNQPQHF; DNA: TGTGCCACCAGCACGCGGTCGAGCAATCAGCCCCAGCATTTT
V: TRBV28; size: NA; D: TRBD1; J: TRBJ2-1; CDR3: CASSLNRGVQFF; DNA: TGTGCCAGCAGTTTAAACAGGGGAGTCCAGTTCTTC
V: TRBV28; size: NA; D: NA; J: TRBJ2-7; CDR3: CASNTGSANYDEQYF; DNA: TGTGCCAGCAACACGGGATCGGCTAACTACGACGAGCAGTACTTC
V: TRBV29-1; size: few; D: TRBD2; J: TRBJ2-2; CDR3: CSVGLAGGPRTGELFF; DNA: TGCAGCGTGGGACTAGCGGGAGGGCCTAGAACCGGGGAGCTGTTTTTT
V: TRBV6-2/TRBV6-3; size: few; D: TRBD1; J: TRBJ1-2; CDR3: CASSEQRPGQFYTF; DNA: TGTGCCAGCAGTGAACAGCGTCCGGGACAGTTTTACACCTTC
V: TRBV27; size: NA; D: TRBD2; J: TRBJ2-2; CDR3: CASSTSSGELFF; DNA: TGTGCCAGTTCGACTAGCTCCGGGGAGCTGTTTTTT
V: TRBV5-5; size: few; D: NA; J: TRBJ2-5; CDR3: CASSLKGGMGQETQYF; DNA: TGTGCCAGCAGCTTAAAAGGGGGAATGGGACAAGAGACCCAGTACTTC
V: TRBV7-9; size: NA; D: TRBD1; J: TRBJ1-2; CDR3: CASSSQGAAYGYTF; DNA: TGTGCCAGCAGCTCTCAGGGGGCGGCCTATGGCTACACCTTC
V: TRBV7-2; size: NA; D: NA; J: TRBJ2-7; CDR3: CASSLALRYEQYF; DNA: TGTGCCAGCAGCTTAGCCCTCAGGTACGAGCAGTACTTC
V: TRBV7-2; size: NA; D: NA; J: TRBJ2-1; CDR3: CASSVQGRGEQFF; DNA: TGTGCCAGCAGCGTCCAGGGGAGGGGTGAGCAGTTCTTC
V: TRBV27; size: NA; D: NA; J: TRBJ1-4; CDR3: CASSFYRETRFEKLFF; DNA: TGTGCCAGCAGTTTCTACCGGGAAACTCGATTTGAAAAACTGTTTTTT
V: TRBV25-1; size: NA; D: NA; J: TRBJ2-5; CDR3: CASSVPGLQETQYF; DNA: TGTGCCAGCAGTGTTCCGGGACTTCAAGAGACCCAGTACTTC
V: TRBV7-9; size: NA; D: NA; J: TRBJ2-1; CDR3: CASSSWTKISYNEQFF; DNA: TGTGCCAGCAGCTCCTGGACTAAGATCTCCTACAATGAGCAGTTCTTC
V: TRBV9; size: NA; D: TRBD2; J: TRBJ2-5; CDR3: CASSPGLAGFAETQYF; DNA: TGTGCCAGCAGCCCCGGACTAGCGGGGTTCGCAGAGACCCAGTACTTC
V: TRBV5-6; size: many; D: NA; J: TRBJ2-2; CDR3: CASSLGSTGELFF; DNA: TGTGCCAGCAGCTTGGGCTCCACCGGGGAGCTGTTTTTT
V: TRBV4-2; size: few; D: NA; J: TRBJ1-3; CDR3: CASSRPRTPGNTIYF; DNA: TGTGCCAGCAGCCGCCCTCGGACCCCTGGAAACACCATATATTTT
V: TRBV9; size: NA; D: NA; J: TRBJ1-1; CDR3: CASSAPFDTEALF; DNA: TGTGCCAGCAGTGCCCCGTTTGACACTGAAGCTCTCTTT
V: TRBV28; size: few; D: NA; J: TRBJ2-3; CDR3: CASINRPPGTGLDTQYF; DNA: TGTGCCAGCATCAACCGGCCACCCGGGACTGGGTTAGATACGCAGTATTTT
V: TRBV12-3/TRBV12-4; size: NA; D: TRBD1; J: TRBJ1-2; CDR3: CANSPFGTGIDGYTF; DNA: TGTGCCAACAGTCCTTTTGGGACAGGGATCGATGGCTACACCTTC